This T cell receptor beta chain was retrieved from a study of Tregs in tolerant kidney transplant recipients. About the study: The nonmyeloablative bone marrow transplants came from related graft donors, with transient mixed chimerism. Overall study results and limits: This study did not directly address biological reproducibility.

V shed 3 bases and J 3 bases; nucleotides not matched to a gene: 2. The CDR3 has 14 amino acids. Germline CDR1 is MNHNS and CDR2 is SASEGT. Details on this clone: Its cognate antigen is unknown.

The assay was immunoSEQ multiplex PCR, and TCRdb's table has in-frame clones only and misses some. The sample includes about 83,000 clones, more than 95% of them seen just once. The chain links TRBV6-1 to TRBJ2-7; 10 bases agree with TRBD1. The sample consisted of CD4+ T cells from blood, taken before the transplant. This TCR derives from a human donor who received a combined kidney and bone marrow transplant. Here the CDR3 DNA reads TGTGCCAGCAGTGAGAGGACAGGGGGCTACGAGCAGTACTTC. Protein sequence: CASSERTGGYEQYF.